This record looks at one TCR beta chain sequence and its context. Its antigen is not known. These data originate in a study of cytomegalovirus exposure and HLA in healthy donors. Study-wide findings and caveats: Specific recognition of CMV antigens was confirmed in vitro for three chains (all CMV-associated). After further analysis at a later stage, roughly 16,000 TCR beta sequences were associated with HLA alleles at 0.05 false discovery rate. Reports described diagnosis of cytomegalovirus status by the classifier as highly specific and sensitive.

Amplification used 60 Vbeta primers and 13 Jbeta primers. The method was immunoSEQ multiplex PCR; TCRdb's version includes in-frame clones alone and lacks a portion of them. The repertoire holds 150,000 to 200,000 clones, with around 80% as singletons. The CDR3 runs to 14 residues. Germline-derived CDR1 and CDR2 are SGHVS and FQNEAQ. V shed 6 bases and J 6 bases; nucleotides not matched to a gene: 8. When sampled, the donors appeared nominally healthy, though they likely had unrecorded immune exposures. The clonotype originates from a woman aged 25 to 39 in good health and CMV-seropositive. The rearrangement links TRBV7-8 to TRBJ2-7; 10 bases are a match to TRBD1. Sequencing input: PBMCs. The DNA of the CDR3 is TGTGCCAGCAGGCCCGGGACAGGGGCGGCCGAGCAGTACTTC. This codes for CASRPGTGAAEQYF.